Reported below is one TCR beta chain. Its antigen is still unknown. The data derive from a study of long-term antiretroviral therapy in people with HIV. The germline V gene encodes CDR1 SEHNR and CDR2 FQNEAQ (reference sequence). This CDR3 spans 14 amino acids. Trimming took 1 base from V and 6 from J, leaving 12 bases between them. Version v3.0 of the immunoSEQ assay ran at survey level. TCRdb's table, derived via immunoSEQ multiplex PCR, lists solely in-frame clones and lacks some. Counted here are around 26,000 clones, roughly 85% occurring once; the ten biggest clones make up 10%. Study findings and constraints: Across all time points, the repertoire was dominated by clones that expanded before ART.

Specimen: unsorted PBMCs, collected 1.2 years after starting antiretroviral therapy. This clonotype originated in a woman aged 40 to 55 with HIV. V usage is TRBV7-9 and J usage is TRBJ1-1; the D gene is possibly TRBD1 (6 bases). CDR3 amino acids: CASSLEQGRAEAFF. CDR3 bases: TGTGCCAGCAGCTTAGAACAGGGAAGAGCTGAAGCTTTCTTT.